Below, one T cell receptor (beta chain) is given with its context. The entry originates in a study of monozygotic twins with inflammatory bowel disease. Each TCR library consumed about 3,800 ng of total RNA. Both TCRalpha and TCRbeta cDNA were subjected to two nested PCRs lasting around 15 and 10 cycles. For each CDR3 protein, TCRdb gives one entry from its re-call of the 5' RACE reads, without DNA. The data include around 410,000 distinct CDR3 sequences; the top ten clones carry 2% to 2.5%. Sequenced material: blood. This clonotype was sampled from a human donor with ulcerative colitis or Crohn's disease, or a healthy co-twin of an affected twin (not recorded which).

The CDR3 spells CASKQGAHGYTF. The chain uses TRBV6-6 and TRBJ1-2; no DNA is available, so the TRBD1 call from TCRdb remains unchecked. This CDR3 has 12 amino acids. Germline loops: CDR1 MNHNY, CDR2 SVGAGI (reference sequence).